This T cell receptor beta chain originates from a study of blood T cell repertoires in COVID-19. The CDR3 totals 14 residues. In germline, CDR1 is SGHVS, CDR2 FNYEAQ. J lost 4 bases, V lost 5 bases, and 6 bases had no gene match. Profiled with immunoSEQ multiplex PCR; TCRdb holds only in-frame clones, not every one. The sample lists some 110,000 clones, roughly 90% occurring once. The receptor was isolated from a human donor in a cohort sampled during active COVID-19. Sequenced material: peripheral blood. This chain links TRBV7-6 with TRBJ1-2; TRBD1 agrees at 8 bases. The CDR3 region is CASSPRTGTYGYTF. CDR3 nucleotide sequence: TGTGCCAGCAGCCCGCGGACAGGGACCTATGGCTACACCTTC.